This entry features one T cell receptor (beta chain) sequence. V lost 1 base and J lost 7; bases outside the gene matches: 8. CDR1 MGHRA and CDR2 YSYEKL come from the germline V gene. There are 16 residues in the CDR3. From blood CD8+ and CD4+ T cells, the TCR beta chain was sequenced. This specimen belongs to a study of CD8 T cells in Susac syndrome. An input of about 0.5 to 1 ug of RNA was subjected to reverse transcription using random hexamers. Via MiXCR, TCRdb re-called the immunoSEQ multiplex PCR reads, giving one row per CDR3 protein. This sample has some 160,000 distinct CDR3 sequences, with under 97% found just once.

The clonotype originates from a human donor with Susac syndrome. V is TRBV4-1 and J is TRBJ1-5; 9 bases line up with TRBD1. Sequenced: CD4+ T cells from PBMCs. The CDR3 DNA sequence: TGCGCCAGCAGCCAAGTTGCAACAGGGGGCTGGCAGCCCCAGCATTTT. Translated: CASSQVATGGWQPQHF.